Listed below are T cell receptor beta chains from one sample, sequenced in a study of blood T cell repertoires in COVID-19. Libraries were prepared by immunoSEQ multiplex PCR; TCRdb keeps only in-frame clonotypes and omits some of them. This sample has roughly 230,000 clones, with 90% found just once. Sequenced input: peripheral blood. These receptors were obtained from a woman aged 55 to 70 with COVID-19, enrolled during active disease. Each CDR3 is given with its conserved first and last residue. The D gene is left open where the match is weak.

J gene | D gene | V gene | CDR3 DNA | CDR3 protein
TRBJ1-1 | TRBD1 | TRBV2 | TGTGCCAGCATGGGGTTTGGGACAGCCTTTAACACTGAAGCTTTCTTT | CASMGFGTAFNTEAFF
TRBJ2-3 | - | TRBV7-3 | TGTGCCAGCCGGCGGGGCGGGACAGATACGCAGTATTTT | CASRRGGTDTQYF
TRBJ2-3 | - | TRBV6-5 | TGTGCCAGCAGTCTACAGGGAAGAGAGCAGTATTTT | CASSLQGREQYF
TRBJ1-4 | - | TRBV7-2 | TGTGCCAGCAGCTTAGCGAATCGGGAAAAACTGTTTTTT | CASSLANREKLFF
TRBJ1-1 | TRBD1 | TRBV6-6 | TGTGCCAGCAGTTATGGGCTCGGGACAGGGGAGGCTGAAGCTTTCTTT | CASSYGLGTGEAEAFF
TRBJ2-2 | TRBD1 | TRBV5-1 | TGCGCCAGCAGCTTCGGGGGGACAGGGGTCACCGGGGAGCTGTTTTTT | CASSFGGTGVTGELFF
TRBJ2-5 | TRBD1 | TRBV5-1 | TGCGCCAGCAGGGTTGTAGGGGACAGGGCTCAAGAGACCCAGTACTTC | CASRVVGDRAQETQYF
TRBJ2-1 | - | TRBV7-6 | TGTGCCAGCAGCTTAGCGCCCTCTTTGAGCTCCTACAATGAGCAGTTCTTC | CASSLAPSLSSYNEQFF
TRBJ1-2 | - | TRBV29-1 | TGCAGCGTTCTCCGGACAGAAAGGATTAGTGGCTACACCTTC | CSVLRTERISGYTF
TRBJ1-1 | - | TRBV10-3 | TGTGCCATCAGTGACGGCAGGGCAGGAACTGAAGCTTTCTTT | CAISDGRAGTEAFF
TRBJ1-1 | - | TRBV7-2 | TGTGCCAGCGGAGCACAGGGGAACACTGAAGCTTTCTTT | CASGAQGNTEAFF
TRBJ1-2 | - | TRBV15 | TGTGCCACCAGCAGAGGTCAGACCCGGGGTGGCTACACCTTC | CATSRGQTRGGYTF
TRBJ1-2 | - | TRBV29-1 | TGCAGCCCGGTGTGGGGACTTAGCCGAAACTATGGCTACACCTTC | CSPVWGLSRNYGYTF
TRBJ2-7 | TRBD1 | TRBV2 | TGTGCCAGCAGTGAATTGGGACAGGGGCCATCCTTTTCGTTCGAGCAGTACTTC | CASSELGQGPSFSFEQYF
TRBJ2-7 | - | TRBV13 | TGTGCCAGCAGCCAGACAGGTTCCTACGAGCAGTACTTC | CASSQTGSYEQYF
TRBJ1-5 | - | TRBV27 | TGTGCCAGCAGCACCTGGGGAGGGTTGGGCAATCAGCCCCAGCATTTT | CASSTWGGLGNQPQHF
TRBJ2-7 | - | TRBV29-1 | TGCAGCGTTAAGCATCCCGTCTCCTACGAGCAGTACTTC | CSVKHPVSYEQYF
TRBJ2-3 | - | TRBV11-2 | TGTGCCAGCAGCTTTCGCGCACTAGCTACCTCGGATACGCAGTATTTT | CASSFRALATSDTQYF
TRBJ1-3 | - | TRBV9 | TGTGCCAGCAGCACAGGGATCGTAGGAAACACCATATATTTT | CASSTGIVGNTIYF
TRBJ1-2 | - | TRBV19 | TGTGCCAGTAGTACGGTCTATGGCTACACCTTC | CASSTVYGYTF
TRBJ2-4 | - | TRBV29-1 | TGCAGCGCCACGAACCCCAGGGGAAGGGGAGCCAAAAACATTCAGTACTTC | CSATNPRGRGAKNIQYF
TRBJ2-5 | TRBD2 | TRBV27 | TGTGCCAGCACTCGTAGCGGGGGATTTACGGGCCAAGAGACCCAGTACTTC | CASTRSGGFTGQETQYF
TRBJ1-2 | - | TRBV7-2 | TGTGCCAGCAGCTTAGTGCAGATTCCAGGCTACACCTTC | CASSLVQIPGYTF
TRBJ1-2 | - | TRBV4-1 | TGCGCCAGCAGCCAAGACCAGGGGAACTATGGCTACACCTTC | CASSQDQGNYGYTF
TRBJ2-1 | - | TRBV11-2 | TGTGCCAGCAGCTTACTAACCTACAATGAGCAGTTCTTC | CASSLLTYNEQFF
TRBJ2-7 | - | TRBV18 | TGTGCCAGCTCACTCGCAGGGGAAAACTACGAGCAGTACTTC | CASSLAGENYEQYF